This TCR beta chain stems from a study of cytomegalovirus exposure and HLA in healthy donors. Study details: Early on, a data release was issued that held about 85 million unique TCRs from HLA-typed donors.

Study-wide results and limits: The listing of some 170 TCR beta chains classed them as cytomegalovirus-associated. Roughly uniform sequencing depth across donors was assumed, possibly incorrectly.

The CDR3 has 14 amino acids. The J segment lost 0 bases and the V segment lost 4 bases, leaving 3 bases of the junction unmatched. Germline V CDR1 and CDR2: SQVTM, ANQGSEA. Comment on this clone: Its antigen is undetermined.

The study ran its PCR with 60 Vbeta and 13 Jbeta primers. Assay used: immunoSEQ multiplex PCR; TCRdb lists only in-frame clones, some missing. Here the sample spans approximately 150,000 clones, 60% to 80% being singletons. The sequence derives from a male donor in good health and CMV-seronegative. The V gene is TRBV29-1, the J gene TRBJ2-7; 10 bases agree with TRBD1. The sequenced material came from PBMCs. The CDR3 coding sequence is TGCAGCGTTGGGGACAGGGGAAGCTCCTACGAGCAGTACTTC. It specifies CSVGDRGSSYEQYF.